The 17 T cell receptor beta chains presented below share a single source sample, sequenced in a study of tumor-infiltrating lymphocytes in primary liver carcinoma. TCR beta cDNA was made from around 460 ng total RNA with a constant-region primer. Three-round nested multiplex PCR performed with slightly modified ARM-PCR produced the TCR beta libraries. For approximately 9 cycles apiece, the opening two PCR rounds ran with TRBV1-TRBV30 forward primers and a C-beta reverse primer. MiXCR, run by TCRdb on the multiplex PCR reads, gives a single entry per CDR3 protein. This sample has around 330,000 distinct CDR3 sequences, with 55% to 65% found just once. The authors took blood RNA from unsorted whole blood and also extracted germline DNA. The source material was peripheral blood. The source is a man aged 40-49 years with primary liver carcinoma and hepatitis B virus infection.

This clonotype was detected a few times. The J gene is TRBJ2-7, the V gene TRBV5-1; D might be TRBD1 (6 bases). The ends were cut back, 0 bases at V and 1 base at J, with 11 bases in the middle. The CDR3 has 15 residues. Germline CDR1 reads SGHRS; CDR2 reads YFSETQ. CDR3 residues: CASSLAATGSYEQYF. The CDR3 DNA reads TGCGCCAGCAGCTTGGCCGCGACAGGTTCCTACGAGCAGTACTTC.

As to this clonotype: Being one base from a much bigger clone, this may be a read error. This rearrangement joins TRBV29-1 to TRBJ2-5; tentatively, D is TRBD1 or TRBD2 (6 bases each). Germline V CDR1 and CDR2: SQVTM, ANQGSEA. There are 14 residues in the CDR3. As DNA, the CDR3 is TGCAGCGTTTTGGCGGGTGGGGGGCAAGAGACCCACTACTTC. Translated: CSVLAGGGQETHYF.

Concerning this clonotype itself: Possible read error: a much larger clone is one base away. The rearrangement joins TRBV29-1 to TRBJ1-1, with TRBD1 as a possible D gene (6 bases). The germline V gene has CDR1 SQVTM and CDR2 ANQGSEA. The CDR3 is made up of 13 amino acids. V lost 8 bases and J lost 6, with 19 bases in between. As DNA, the CDR3 is TGCAGCCCTACTAACAGGGTGGGGGCTGAAGCTTTCTTT. Its protein product is CSPTNRVGAEAFF. Using reference TRBV29-1 and TRBJ1-1 for the parts outside the CDR3, the full variable domain is SAVISQKPSRDICQRGTSLTIQCQVDSQVTMMFWYRQQPGQSLTLIATANQGSEATYESGFVIDKFPISRPNLTFSTLTVSNMSPEDSSIYLCSPTNRVGAEAFFGQGTRLTVV.

A remark on this clonotype: This sequence may be a read error, since a much larger clone differs from it by one base. The chain links TRBV6-1 to TRBJ2-3, with a possible D match to TRBD2 (5 bases). Germline V CDR1 and CDR2: MNHNS, SASEGT. The CDR3 is 17 amino acids. The CDR3 bases are TGTGCCAGCAGTGAAGCGGTTGGGAGTCGGACCACAGATACGCAGTGTTTT. Amino acids: CASSEAVGSRTTDTQCF.

Ten or more counts support this clonotype. The chain combines TRBV11-2 with TRBJ2-2, with 8 bases aligning to TRBD2. The trim removed 5 bases at V and 8 bases at J, leaving 7 bases unmatched. Germline V gene data show CDR1 as SGHAT and CDR2 as FQNNGV. CDR3 length: 14 residues. Here the CDR3 reads CASSPRPGGGELFF. The CDR3 DNA follows: TGTGCCAGCAGCCCCCGCCCGGGAGGGGGGGAGCTGTTTTTT.

The rearrangement links TRBV6-6 to TRBJ1-4, with TRBD1 matching 9 bases. J was trimmed by 3 bases and V by 6 bases; bases with no gene match: 5. This CDR3 region has 15 residues. CDR1 MNHNY and CDR2 SVGAGI come from the germline V gene (reference sequence). The CDR3 region is CASRDRGSANEKLFF. The CDR3 DNA reads TGTGCCAGCAGGGACAGGGGATCGGCTAATGAAAAACTGTTTTTT.

On this clonotype: A much larger clone differs by one base, so this may be a read error. The V and J genes are TRBV30 and TRBJ2-3; D uncertain. Trimming shortened V by 2 bases and J by 4 bases, and 10 bases separated the two germline ends. Germline V gene sequence: CDR1 GTSNPN, CDR2 SVGIG (reference sequence). The CDR3 is made up of 13 amino acids. The CDR3 region is CAWSTRYPDTQYF. CDR3 nucleotide sequence: TGTGCCTGGAGTACAAGGTACCCAGATACGCAGTATTTT.

Regarding this clonotype: A read error is likely, as this CDR3 ends without the conserved phenylalanine or tryptophan. The chain combines TRBV6-2 or TRBV6-3 with TRBJ2-1, with a tentative D call TRBD2 (5 bases). CDR1 and CDR2 from the germline V gene are MNHEY and SVGEGT. V lost 10 bases, J lost 4 bases, and 17 bases lay in between. The CDR3 spans 14 residues. The CDR3 DNA follows: TGTGCCAACACCTGGACTCTCGTATACAATGAGCAGTTCCTC. As protein: CANTWTLVYNEQFL.

Turning to this clonotype: It may be a read error: a sequence one base away is much more abundant. Because it lacks the conserved phenylalanine or tryptophan at the end, this CDR3 is likely a read error. The chain uses TRBV6-6 and TRBJ2-5; 10 bases align to TRBD1. The germline V gene has CDR1 MNHNY and CDR2 SVGAGI (reference sequence). The CDR3 extends over 14 amino acids. V trimming: 8 bases; J trimming: 4 bases; junction bases outside the gene matches: 7. The CDR3 bases are TGTGCCAGCCAGGGACAGGGGTTTTCAGAGACCCAGTACATC. Protein: CASQGQGFSETQYI.

In its sample, this clonotype was seen a few times. This chain connects TRBV20-1 to TRBJ2-3; D remains ambiguous. The CDR3 is 15 amino acids. Looked up from germline, CDR1 is DFQATT and CDR2 is SNEGSKA (reference sequence). V lost 0 bases to trimming and J lost 1 base, with 11 bases between them. The CDR3 nucleotides read TGCAGTGCTAGAGATCGTGGGTCGGGCACAGATACGCAGTATTTT. It is translated as CSARDRGSGTDTQYF.

This rearrangement joins TRBV6-2 or TRBV6-3 to TRBJ2-4; D may be TRBD2 (6 bases). V dropped 5 bases and J dropped 5 bases, with 13 bases sitting between them. The CDR3 contains 14 residues. Germline V gene lookup returns CDR1 MNHEY and CDR2 SVGEGT. CDR3 residues: CASSHRRGENIQYF. In DNA form, the CDR3 reads TGTGCCAGCAGTCACCGGAGGGGCGAAAACATTCAGTACTTC.

The rearrangement links TRBV6-1 to TRBJ2-7; perhaps TRBD2 as D (5 bases). CDR1 is MNHNS and CDR2 is SASEGT in the germline V gene. Trimming shortened V by 1 base and J by 1 base, and 8 bases separated the two germline ends. The CDR3 loop spans 14 amino acids. The CDR3 nucleotides read TGTGCCAGCAGTGAAGGGACTTATTCCTACGAGCAGTACGTC. Amino acid sequence: CASSEGTYSYEQYV.

About this clonotype: This may be a read error, as it is one base from a much larger clone. The V gene is TRBV12-3 or TRBV12-4, the J gene TRBJ2-5; D uncertain. This CDR3 is 14 amino acids long. In nucleotides, the CDR3 is TGTGCCATCAGTTTAATGGTGGCACAAGAGACCCAGTACTTC. Translation gives CAISLMVAQETQYF.

The V and J genes are TRBV10-3 and TRBJ2-3; tentatively, D is TRBD2 (6 bases). The CDR3 has 13 amino acids. Germline V gene lookup returns CDR1 ENHRY and CDR2 SYGVKD. CDR3: CVTRDGPSEQQYF. Here the CDR3 DNA reads TGTGTCACCAGAGATGGTCCTAGCGAGCAGCAGTATTTT.

The rearrangement links TRBV11-2 to TRBJ2-3; 10 bases agree with TRBD2. Germline CDR1 is SGHAT and CDR2 is FQNNGV. V lost 0 bases, J lost 5 bases, and 2 bases stayed unmatched. The CDR3 length is 15 residues. CDR3 region: CASSLDRLAGDTQYF. The CDR3, as DNA: TGTGCCAGCAGCTTAGATCGACTAGCGGGAGATACGCAGTATTTT.

In its sample, this clonotype was seen a few times. One base away lies a much larger clone, so this may be a sequencing read error. The chain links TRBV6-5 to TRBJ2-1; 9 nucleotides line up with TRBD2. Germline CDR1 MNHEY, CDR2 SVGAGI. The CDR3 runs 16 residues. The CDR3 sequence: CVSTVRTSVGFNEQFF. The DNA of the CDR3 is TGTGTCAGCACCGTACGGACTAGCGTGGGCTTCAATGAGCAGTTCTTC.

As to this clonotype: With a much larger clone just one base away, this may be a read error. The rearrangement joins TRBV6-2 or TRBV6-3 to TRBJ1-5; D not certain. This CDR3 is 12 amino acids long. CDR1 and CDR2 from the germline V gene are MNHEY and SVGEGT. The V gene lost 7 bases and the J gene lost 9 bases, with 13 bases spanning the gap. The CDR3 sequence: CASKRSDRPQHF. The CDR3 bases are TGTGCCAGCAAAAGGAGCGATCGGCCCCAGCATTTT.